This T cell receptor (beta chain) was profiled in a study of control samples from healthy donors and cancer patients. The repertoire was sequenced with immunoSEQ multiplex PCR; TCRdb's copy has only in-frame clones and lacks some. The table includes some 45,000 clones, around 93% detected once. This clone was counted only a few times. Material for sequencing was PBMCs. This receptor was identified in a woman in her 40s with head and neck cancer.

The CDR3 loop is CASSDRDRVYEQYF. The CDR3, as DNA: TGTGCCAGCAGCGACCGGGACAGGGTGTACGAGCAGTACTTC. The chain joins TRBV7-9 to TRBJ2-7; 9 nucleotides line up with TRBD1. Germline lookup yields CDR1 SEHNR and CDR2 FQNEAQ (reference sequence). There are 14 residues in the CDR3. V lost 5 bases and J lost 4; bases outside the gene matches: 6.